The 32 T cell receptor beta chains listed next were all sequenced from one sample in a study of identical twins. TCRdb ran MiXCR on the 5' RACE reads and lists one entry per CDR3 protein. The data contain around 530,000 distinct CDR3 sequences, approximately 16% of them seen just once; the ten biggest clones take up about 0.4%. The same data also went into a second study, on yellow fever vaccine responses in identical twins.

Sequencing was performed on CD4+ T cells sorted from blood. The source of these receptors is a young woman in good health.

This clonotype came up a few times. The J gene is TRBJ1-2, the V gene TRBV5-1, with D hard to call. V lost 4 bases and J 5 bases, leaving 12 bases between the germline ends. Germline V gene lookup returns CDR1 SGHRS and CDR2 YFSETQ. The CDR3 is 13 residues long. The CDR3 spells CASSPDGDYGYTF. CDR3 sequence (DNA): TGCGCCAGCAGCCCGGACGGGGATTATGGCTACACCTTC.

The V and J genes are TRBV20-1 and TRBJ2-3; 7 positions match TRBD2. CDR3 size: 15 residues. The junction had 5 bases not matched to a gene; V was cut back by 1 base and J by 1 base. Germline V gene data show CDR1 as DFQATT and CDR2 as SNEGSKA (reference sequence). The CDR3 DNA is TGCAGTGCTAGAGTCCCTAGCGGCCGCACAGATACGCAGTATTTT. It is translated as CSARVPSGRTDTQYF.

This clonotype was recorded a few times. A much larger clone sits a single nucleotide away, making a read error possible. The gene calls are TRBV12-3 or TRBV12-4 and TRBJ2-2; D remains unclear. The V end was cut by 3 bases, the J end by 3 bases, with 2 bases between. This CDR3 spans 12 amino acids. This CDR3 is CASSFHTGELFF. The CDR3 DNA sequence: TGTGCCAGCAGTTTCCACACCGGGGAGCTGTTTTTT.

This clonotype was recorded a few times. This chain joins TRBV7-2 and TRBJ1-1, with TRBD1 as a possible D gene (5 bases). Trimming pared 6 bases from V and 8 bases from J, leaving 16 bases between. The CDR3 has 13 amino acids. Germline lookup yields CDR1 SGHTA and CDR2 FQGNSA. In DNA, the CDR3 is TGTGCCAGCAGACACATGACAGAGAGGGAAGCTTTCTTT. Translated, it gives CASRHMTEREAFF.

The chain has TRBV10-3 and TRBJ2-7; D is tentatively TRBD1 or TRBD2 (5 bases each). The CDR3 totals 16 residues. Germline assignment: CDR1 ENHRY and CDR2 SYGVKD. V was trimmed by 4 bases and J by 2 bases, leaving 18 bases between them. CDR3 in DNA: TGTGCCATCAGTGGAGGGGCGAGAGTGCAGACCTACGAGCAGTACTTC. As protein: CAISGGARVQTYEQYF.

The rearrangement links TRBV6-1 to TRBJ2-5; D uncertain. The CDR3 totals 16 residues. Germline V gene sequence: CDR1 MNHNS, CDR2 SASEGT. The V end was cut by 6 bases, the J end by 5 bases, with 22 bases between. CDR3 sequence reads: CASSPIRKGQGETQYF. CDR3 sequence (DNA): TGTGCCAGCAGCCCCATTAGGAAAGGCCAAGGGGAGACCCAGTACTTC.

The CDR3 DNA reads TGTGCCACCAGTGATTTCCCAGCGGGAGGGTCAGATGAGCAGTTCTTC. Protein product: CATSDFPAGGSDEQFF. The chain carries TRBV24-1 and TRBJ2-1; 10 positions match TRBD2. CDR3 length: 16 amino acids. With 1 base clipped from V and 8 bases from J, the junction kept 7 bases outside the gene matches. CDR1 and CDR2 (germline): KGHDR, SFDVKD.

This clonotype was counted between two and nine times. The J gene is TRBJ2-2, the V gene TRBV27, with TRBD2 matching over 13 bases. There are 19 residues in the CDR3. The junction had 12 bases not matched to a gene; V was cut back by 2 bases and J by 6 bases. CDR1 is MNHEY and CDR2 is SMNVEV in the germline V gene (reference sequence). The CDR3, as DNA: TGTGCCAGCAGTTTACGCGGCCCACTAGCGGGGGGGCTGTCCGGGGAGCTGTTTTTT. Its translation is CASSLRGPLAGGLSGELFF.

Here the CDR3 DNA reads TGTGCCAGCTCAACGTGGGGCACAGATACGCAGTATTTT. It codes for CASSTWGTDTQYF. This rearrangement joins TRBV18 to TRBJ2-3; D is unclear. V was cut by 5 bases and J by 1 base, with 7 bases left in between. The CDR3 totals 13 residues. Germline loops: CDR1 KGHSH, CDR2 LQKENI.

This clonotype was counted a few times. The chain employs TRBV7-8 and TRBJ2-2; D gene ambiguous. V lost 5 bases and J 5 bases, leaving 12 bases between the germline ends. The germline CDR1 and CDR2 sequences are SGHVS and FQNEAQ. The CDR3 extends over 14 amino acids. CDR3: CASSADPRTGELFF. CDR3 nucleotides: TGTGCCAGCAGCGCGGACCCACGAACCGGGGAGCTGTTTTTT.

The rearrangement uses TRBV12-3 or TRBV12-4 and TRBJ2-2, with TRBD2 matching over 9 bases. CDR3 length: 14 residues. Unmatched junction bases numbered 6, after V lost 7 bases and J lost 6 bases. CDR3 bases: TGTGCCAGCATCGCGGGAGGGTCCCCCGGGGAGCTGTTTTTT. This gives the protein CASIAGGSPGELFF.

The chain combines TRBV6-2 or TRBV6-3 with TRBJ1-5; no reliable D call. Germline lookup yields CDR1 MNHEY and CDR2 SVGEGT. Trimming removed 2 bases at V and 7 bases at J, with 9 bases between. The length of the CDR3 is 13 residues. CDR3 DNA sequence: TGTGCCAGCAGTTACGATGGGTTCCAGCCCCAGCATTTT. This sequence encodes CASSYDGFQPQHF.

This clonotype was seen a few times. J is TRBJ2-1 and V is TRBV20-1; possible D gene TRBD2, 6 bases. Germline CDR1 and CDR2: DFQATT and SNEGSKA (reference sequence). V was pared by 5 bases and J by 6 bases, with 14 bases between. This CDR3 spans 13 amino acids. The CDR3 sequence is CSAEDGLINEQFF. In DNA form, the CDR3 reads TGCAGTGCTGAGGACGGACTAATCAATGAGCAGTTCTTC.

This clonotype was seen only a few times. The chain employs TRBV7-9 and TRBJ2-7; D is uncertain. Deletions cut 4 bases from V and 4 bases from J, with 5 bases between. The CDR3 sequence is 11 residues long. The germline V gene encodes CDR1 SEHNR and CDR2 FQNEAQ (reference sequence). The CDR3 loop is CASSSNYEQYV. The CDR3 coding sequence is TGTGCCAGCAGCTCCAATTACGAGCAGTACGTC.

J is TRBJ2-1 and V is TRBV10-3; no reliable D call. The V gene's germline CDR1 is ENHRY and CDR2 SYGVKD. V lost 2 bases to trimming and J lost 0 bases, with 11 bases between them. CDR3 length: 16 amino acids. In DNA, the CDR3 is TGTGCCATCAGTGAGGGGCCATCAAGCTCCTACAATGAGCAGTTCTTC. Protein sequence: CAISEGPSSSYNEQFF.

The rearrangement joins TRBV7-2 to TRBJ1-4, with D possibly being TRBD1 (5 bases). CDR1 and CDR2 from the germline V gene are SGHTA and FQGNSA. The CDR3 is 17 residues long. Trimming left V 0 bases short and J 5 bases short, with 16 bases between. The chain's CDR3 is CASSLAGGSGKNEKLFF. CDR3 nucleotides: TGTGCCAGCAGCTTAGCCGGCGGGTCAGGGAAGAATGAAAAACTGTTTTTT.

The chain combines TRBV29-1 with TRBJ2-1; D is perhaps TRBD1 (5 bases). From germline, CDR1 is SQVTM and CDR2 ANQGSEA. Deletions cut 1 base from V and 5 bases from J, with 9 bases between. This CDR3 is 13 amino acids long. The CDR3 spells CSVEGKGNNEQFF. The CDR3 DNA reads TGCAGCGTTGAAGGGAAGGGGAACAATGAGCAGTTCTTC.

The chain joins TRBV12-3 or TRBV12-4 to TRBJ1-1, with TRBD1 as a possible D gene (5 bases). The CDR3 consists of 15 residues. The V and J ends lost 1 base and 3 bases respectively, with 12 bases between them. The DNA for the CDR3 is TGTGCCAGCAGTTTAGGGGGCAGGATTGACACTGAAGCTTTCTTT. It yields the protein CASSLGGRIDTEAFF.

This clonotype was seen repeatedly, ten times or more. The chain joins TRBV12-3 or TRBV12-4 to TRBJ1-1; 7 bases line up with TRBD1. The CDR3 loop spans 14 amino acids. V was clipped by 5 bases and J by 1 base; unmatched bases: 4. The CDR3 coding sequence is TGTGCCAGCAGTACAGGGGCAGGGAACACTGAAGCTTTCTTT. Amino acids: CASSTGAGNTEAFF.

In this sample, this clonotype turned up a few times. This rearrangement joins TRBV5-1 to TRBJ2-5; 7 bases match TRBD2. V shed 0 bases and J 4 bases; nucleotides not matched to a gene: 6. Germline CDR1 is SGHRS and CDR2 is YFSETQ. This CDR3 has 15 amino acids. CDR3 amino acids: CASSLALAAPETQYF. CDR3 nucleotide sequence: TGCGCCAGCAGCTTGGCCCTAGCGGCCCCAGAGACCCAGTACTTC.

The chain joins TRBV25-1 to TRBJ2-7; TRBD2 aligns across 7 bases. Germline assignment: CDR1 MGHDK and CDR2 SYGVNS. V was pared by 4 bases and J by 3 bases, with 6 bases of the junction left unmatched. This CDR3 has 14 amino acids. The CDR3 is CASSVVGGVYEQYF. Written as DNA, the CDR3 is TGTGCCAGCAGTGTGGTGGGGGGGGTCTACGAGCAGTACTTC.

This clonotype was seen a few times. The V gene is TRBV7-9, the J gene TRBJ2-1; 10 nucleotides match TRBD2. This CDR3 is 15 amino acids long. From germline, CDR1 is SEHNR and CDR2 FQNEAQ (reference sequence). J was trimmed by 9 bases and V by 0 bases; bases with no gene match: 5. CDR3 nucleotide sequence: TGTGCCAGCAGCTTAGCGGGCCTAGCGGGGGTTGAGCAGTTCTTC. Encoded protein: CASSLAGLAGVEQFF.

The J gene is TRBJ2-1, the V gene TRBV7-2; 15 bases match TRBD2. V was pared by 0 bases and J by 7 bases, with 4 bases of the junction left unmatched. Per germline, CDR1 SGHTA and CDR2 FQGNSA. The CDR3 covers 17 residues. CDR3 loop: CASSLAGTSGRWNEQFF. In DNA, the CDR3 is TGTGCCAGCAGCTTAGCGGGGACTAGCGGGAGGTGGAATGAGCAGTTCTTC. The complete variable domain, with remaining parts taken from reference TRBV7-2 and TRBJ2-1, reads GAGVSQSPSNKVTEKGKDVELRCDPISGHTALYWYRQSLGQGLEFLIYFQGNSAPDKSGLPSDRFSAERTGGSVSTLTIQRTQQEDSAVYLCASSLAGTSGRWNEQFFGPGTRLTVL.

This clonotype has more than one count but fewer than ten. The chain combines TRBV5-6 with TRBJ2-1; a possible D gene is TRBD1 (6 bases). The CDR3 sequence is 14 residues long. Trimming shortened V by 2 bases and J by 2 bases, and 8 bases separated the two germline ends. Germline CDR1 and CDR2: SGHDT and YYEEEE. In nucleotides, the CDR3 is TGTGCCAGCAGCTTCGGACAGCCCTACAATGAGCAGTTCTTC. Translation: CASSFGQPYNEQFF. Full variable domain (missing parts from reference TRBV5-6 and TRBJ2-1): DAGVTQSPTHLIKTRGQQVTLRCSPKSGHDTVSWYQQALGQGPQFIFQYYEEEERQRGNFPDRFSGHQFPNYSSELNVNALLLGDSALYLCASSFGQPYNEQFFGPGTRLTVL.

This clonotype was recorded a few times. The V call is TRBV27, the J call TRBJ2-1; D gene ambiguous. Germline V gene data show CDR1 as MNHEY and CDR2 as SMNVEV (reference sequence). The CDR3 is made up of 13 amino acids. Trimming removed 5 bases at V and 5 bases at J, with 10 bases between. The CDR3 DNA reads as TGTGCCAGCAGTCATCGGACGGACAATGAGCAGTTCTTC. This sequence encodes CASSHRTDNEQFF.

The rearrangement uses TRBV2 and TRBJ1-3, with unresolved D. The CDR3 has 16 amino acids. Trimming removed 3 bases from V and 0 bases from J, with 12 bases in between. Germline V gene lookup returns CDR1 SNHLY and CDR2 FYNNEI. CDR3 DNA: TGTGCCAGCAGTGACTTCGGACCCAGCTCTGGAAACACCATATATTTT. Its protein is CASSDFGPSSGNTIYF.

The V gene is TRBV12-3 or TRBV12-4, the J gene TRBJ1-2, with 9 bases lining up with TRBD1. V dropped 5 bases and J dropped 8; count of bases not matched to a gene: 9. This CDR3 is 14 amino acids long. The CDR3 region is CASSTWDREWGYTF. The CDR3 coding sequence is TGTGCCAGCAGTACCTGGGACAGGGAGTGGGGCTACACCTTC.

This chain connects TRBV25-1 to TRBJ1-1, with a possible D match to TRBD1 (5 bases). The CDR3 has 15 residues. The V end was cut by 0 bases, the J end by 8 bases, with 16 bases between. Germline V gives CDR1 MGHDK, CDR2 SYGVNS. The CDR3 coding sequence is TGTGCCAGCAGTGAATACGGGGGGTCGACAGCCGAAGCTTTCTTT. Translated: CASSEYGGSTAEAFF.

The chain carries TRBV10-3 and TRBJ1-5; D is possibly TRBD1 (5 bases). Per the germline V gene, CDR1 is ENHRY and CDR2 is SYGVKD. Trimming cost V 6 bases and J 4 bases, with 13 bases left between them. The CDR3 covers 14 residues. CDR3 region: CAISPGRDNQPQHF. CDR3 in DNA: TGTGCCATCAGCCCTGGCAGGGATAATCAGCCCCAGCATTTT.

This clonotype was counted only a few times. CDR3 protein: CSVGTSGTKNIQYF. DNA of the CDR3: TGCAGCGTTGGGACTAGCGGAACCAAAAACATTCAGTACTTC. This chain connects TRBV29-1 to TRBJ2-4; TRBD2 matches at 10 bases. This CDR3 is 14 amino acids long. In germline, CDR1 is SQVTM, CDR2 ANQGSEA. Trimming cost V 4 bases and J 2 bases; bases outside gene matches: 2. Supplemented by reference TRBV29-1 and TRBJ2-4, the full variable domain reads SAVISQKPSRDICQRGTSLTIQCQVDSQVTMMFWYRQQPGQSLTLIATANQGSEATYESGFVIDKFPISRPNLTFSTLTVSNMSPEDSSIYLCSVGTSGTKNIQYFGAGTRLSVL.

The gene calls are TRBV14 and TRBJ2-2; D is unclear. Per the germline V gene, CDR1 is SGHDN and CDR2 is FVKESK. CDR3 length: 12 residues. V lost 2 bases and J lost 7, with 5 bases in between. The CDR3, as DNA: TGTGCCAGCAGCCAATACTACGGGGAGCTGTTTTTT. Its translation: CASSQYYGELFF. Variable domain in full (rest from reference TRBV14 and TRBJ2-2): EAGVTQFPSHSVIEKGQTVTLRCDPISGHDNLYWYRRVMGKEIKFLLHFVKESKQDESGMPNNRFLAERTGGTYSTLKVQPAELEDSGVYFCASSQYYGELFFGEGSRLTVL.

This clonotype was counted between two and nine times. The chain carries TRBV10-3 and TRBJ1-1; 7 bases fit TRBD1. CDR1 and CDR2 from the germline V gene are ENHRY and SYGVKD. V was pared by 7 bases and J by 4 bases, with 6 bases of the junction left unmatched. The CDR3 sequence is 13 residues long. The CDR3 is CAINTDRTTEAFF. For the CDR3, the DNA is TGTGCCATCAATACGGACAGGACCACTGAAGCTTTCTTT.